Listed here are 7 T cell receptor beta chains from one sample, sequenced in a study of blood T cell repertoires in COVID-19. The table came from immunoSEQ multiplex PCR; TCRdb's copy has only in-frame clones and leaves some out. Among some 180,000 clones, about 93% were seen once, and the ten largest hold approximately 0.48%. Sequences were obtained from peripheral blood. These receptors were obtained from a man aged 45-65 years with acute or convalescent COVID-19.

This chain connects TRBV5-6 to TRBJ1-3; 8 bases map to TRBD1. V lost 4 bases to trimming and J lost 0 bases; unmatched junction nucleotides: 9. Germline V gene lookup returns CDR1 SGHDT and CDR2 YYEEEE. The CDR3 contains 17 residues. The CDR3 loop reads CASSLWTGHSSGNTIYF. The CDR3 nucleotides are TGTGCCAGCAGCCTATGGACAGGGCATAGCTCTGGAAACACCATATATTTT.

This clone was recorded once. The V and J genes are TRBV5-5 and TRBJ1-2; D is perhaps TRBD1 (5 bases). The CDR3 totals 13 residues. V was cut by 1 base and J by 4 bases, with 8 bases left in between. The germline gives CDR1 SGHKS, CDR2 YYEKEE (reference sequence). The CDR3 bases are TGTGCCAGCAGCTTGCCCGGGGGCTATGGCTACACCTTC. It codes for CASSLPGGYGYTF. Combining the CDR3 with reference TRBV5-5 and TRBJ1-2 gives the whole variable domain DAGVTQSPTHLIKTRGQQVTLRCSPISGHKSVSWYQQVLGQGPQFIFQYYEKEERGRGNFPDRFSARQFPNYSSELNVNALLLGDSALYLCASSLPGGYGYTFGSGTRLTVV.

The V gene is TRBV28, the J gene TRBJ2-1; 8 nucleotides agree with TRBD2. Trimming removed 9 bases from V and 4 bases from J; junction bases left unmatched: 8. Germline loops: CDR1 MDHEN, CDR2 SYDVKM. This CDR3 is 14 amino acids long. CDR3 sequence reads: CASKRERGYNEQFF. Written as DNA, the CDR3 is TGTGCCAGTAAGCGGGAGAGGGGTTACAATGAGCAGTTCTTC.

The J gene is TRBJ1-3, the V gene TRBV4-2; tentative D call: TRBD1 (5 bases). Germline V gene data show CDR1 as LGHNA and CDR2 as YNFKEQ. This CDR3 has 19 residues. Trimming cost V 3 bases and J 2 bases, with 23 bases left between them. The CDR3 protein is CASSQGETGLGGPGNTIYF. CDR3 in DNA: TGTGCCAGCAGCCAGGGAGAAACGGGCCTCGGGGGACCTGGAAACACCATATATTTT.

V is TRBV7-9 and J is TRBJ2-1; 8 nucleotides match TRBD2. The germline V gene encodes CDR1 SEHNR and CDR2 FQNEAQ (reference sequence). V was pared by 5 bases and J by 10 bases, with 10 bases of the junction left unmatched. This CDR3 spans 14 amino acids. The CDR3 here is CASSLDSRLAEQFF. CDR3 DNA: TGTGCCAGCAGCCTAGACTCCCGACTAGCGGAGCAGTTCTTC.

This clone has just a few counts. The genes are TRBV4-2 and TRBJ2-5; 7 bases line up with TRBD2. The V and J ends lost 1 base and 1 base, in that order; junction bases with no gene match: 0. Germline CDR1 is LGHNA and CDR2 is YNFKEQ. The CDR3 spans 14 residues. CDR3 in amino acids: CASSQGGGQETQYF. The CDR3, as DNA: TGTGCCAGCAGCCAAGGCGGGGGCCAAGAGACCCAGTACTTC.

Turning to this clone: Additional DNA sequences in this sample encode the identical CDR3. The chain joins TRBV7-9 to TRBJ1-2, with 7 bases aligning to TRBD1. This CDR3 contains 12 residues. J lost 6 bases, V lost 5 bases, and 3 bases had no gene match. Germline CDR1 and CDR2: SEHNR and FQNEAQ (reference sequence). The CDR3 nucleotides read TGTGCCAGCAGCCCAGACAGGGATGGCTACACCTTC. This codes for CASSPDRDGYTF.